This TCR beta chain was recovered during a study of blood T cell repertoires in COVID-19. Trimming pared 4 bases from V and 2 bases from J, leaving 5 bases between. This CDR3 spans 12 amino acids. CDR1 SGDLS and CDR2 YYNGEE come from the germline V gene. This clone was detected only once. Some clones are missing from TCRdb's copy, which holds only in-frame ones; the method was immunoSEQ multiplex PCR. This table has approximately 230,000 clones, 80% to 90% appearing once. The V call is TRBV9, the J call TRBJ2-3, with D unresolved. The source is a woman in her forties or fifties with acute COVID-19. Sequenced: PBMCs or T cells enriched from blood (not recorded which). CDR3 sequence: CASSTTTDTQYF. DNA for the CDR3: TGTGCCAGCAGCACAACCACAGATACGCAGTATTTT.